This T cell receptor beta chain was recorded in a study of CD4 and CD8 cells across lung adenocarcinoma regions. Samples came from patients with localized non-small cell lung adenocarcinoma. This clonotype occurred a few times. Germline is not matched at one junction end, which may reflect a read error. TCRdb re-derived calls from the PCR reads in MiXCR, one entry per CDR3 protein. The sample comprises about 20,000 distinct CDR3 sequences, about 53% of which are singletons, and around 25% rests with the top ten. From germline, CDR1 is MNHEY and CDR2 SMNVEV (reference sequence). The CDR3 runs to 13 residues.

The source material was CD8+ T cells from the center of a lung tumor. This TCR was recovered from a female donor with lung adenocarcinoma. The CD4 and CD8 labels of this study may be unreliable. The chain recombines TRBV27 with TRBJ2-6; the D is unclear. CDR3 region: CARGLRATNTQYF. CDR3 sequence (DNA): TGTGCCAGGGGTTTACGAGCCACAAACACGCAGTACTTT.